This TCR beta chain was profiled in a study of immune cell composition in non-small cell lung cancer. Study-level background: Lung adenocarcinoma or squamous carcinoma made up most tumours.

Profiled with immunoSEQ multiplex PCR; TCRdb holds only in-frame clones, not every one. This sample has 2,000 to 2,500 clones, with approximately 80% found just once. In germline, CDR1 is MNHNS, CDR2 SASEGT. Trimming removed 4 bases from V and 1 base from J; junction bases left unmatched: 12. The CDR3 spans 19 residues. This chain joins TRBV6-1 and TRBJ2-4, with 11 bases that match TRBD2. The receptor was derived from a human donor with non-small cell lung cancer. Sequencing input: lung tumor tissue. In DNA form, the CDR3 reads TGTGCCAGCAGTGGCACTAGCGGGAGTCTCCCCTCTGCCAAAAACATTCAGTACTTC. It encodes CASSGTSGSLPSAKNIQYF.